The 13 T cell receptor beta chains below were found in one sample sequenced in a study of identical twins' blood T cells (dated by TCRdb to the early 2010s). The library was produced with 5' RACE. Instrument used: Illumina Genome Analyzer IIx. TCRdb's own reprocessing of the public reads used fastp at Q25 and MiXCR and kept productive beta chains. Rows with one shared CDR3 protein collapse into an entry with the most common genes and DNA. The sample table shows hundreds of thousands of distinct CDR3 sequences, and around 30% are seen once. The ten largest clones add up to about 6% of the sample. Sequenced material: PBMCs. These receptor sequences come from a woman between 18 and 55 years old in good health.

This clonotype has just a few counts. This chain uses TRBV7-2 with TRBJ1-2; TRBD1 matches at 9 bases. This CDR3 comprises 16 residues. CDR1 is SGHTA and CDR2 is FQGNSA in the germline V gene. J lost 5 bases, V lost 5 bases, and 12 bases had no gene match. The CDR3 coding sequence is TGTGCCAGCAGCCCCTCGACAGGGGGAAGTCGGTATGGCTACACCTTC. It specifies CASSPSTGGSRYGYTF.

The sample holds a few counts of this clonotype. The chain links TRBV29-1 to TRBJ1-3, with D possibly TRBD1 on 6 matching bases. The V and J ends lost 3 bases and 0 bases respectively, with 9 bases between them. CDR3 length: 14 residues. CDR1 SQVTM and CDR2 ANQGSEA come from the germline V gene. CDR3 sequence reads: CSVEGANSGNTIYF. CDR3 sequence (DNA): TGCAGCGTTGAGGGGGCCAACTCTGGAAACACCATATATTTT.

The genes are TRBV11-3 and TRBJ1-2, with TRBD1 identical over 7 bases. CDR3 size: 15 residues. Unmatched junction bases numbered 6, after V lost 5 bases and J lost 0 bases. Per germline, CDR1 SGHNT and CDR2 YENEEA. The CDR3: CASSVDRLPNYGYTF. The CDR3 DNA reads TGTGCCAGCAGCGTGGACAGGCTCCCTAACTATGGCTACACCTTC. Looking up the rest from reference TRBV11-3 and TRBJ1-2 gives the full variable domain: EAGVVQSPRYKIIEKKQPVAFWCNPISGHNTLYWYLQNLGQGPELLIRYENEEAVDDSQLPKDRFSAERLKGVDSTLKIQPAELGDSAVYLCASSVDRLPNYGYTFGSGTRLTVV.

This chain links TRBV28 with TRBJ2-3; 7 bases are a match to TRBD2. Germline CDR1 is MDHEN and CDR2 is SYDVKM. There are 16 residues in the CDR3. The ends lost 5 bases at V and 3 bases at J; junction bases unmatched: 11. The CDR3 DNA sequence: TGTGCCAGCAGTCCTCTAGGGACTACCTTTACAGATACGCAGTATTTT. Translation: CASSPLGTTFTDTQYF.

The chain uses TRBV27 and TRBJ1-4; possible D gene TRBD1, 5 bases. Germline CDR1 is MNHEY and CDR2 is SMNVEV (reference sequence). V was trimmed by 5 bases and J by 6 bases, leaving 13 bases between them. The CDR3 is 14 residues long. CDR3 nucleotides: TGTGCCAGCAGTGCTCGGCGGGGGGATGAAAAACTGTTTTTT. Residues: CASSARRGDEKLFF.

This clonotype was found a few times. V is TRBV7-9 and J is TRBJ1-2, with 8 bases that match TRBD1. The V and J ends lost 0 bases and 2 bases, in that order; junction bases with no gene match: 5. The germline V gene encodes CDR1 SEHNR and CDR2 FQNEAQ (reference sequence). There are 16 residues in the CDR3. This chain's CDR3 is CASSLAFRGPNYGYTF. The CDR3, as DNA: TGTGCCAGCAGCTTAGCTTTCAGGGGGCCAAACTATGGCTACACCTTC.

This clonotype was observed a handful of times. The J gene is TRBJ1-1, the V gene TRBV5-1, with D unclear. Germline V gives CDR1 SGHRS, CDR2 YFSETQ. The CDR3 contains 14 residues. The ends were cut back, 2 bases at V and 0 bases at J, with 8 bases in the middle. The CDR3 bases are TGCGCCAGCAGCTTTGTAGGGATGAACACTGAAGCTTTCTTT. Its protein is CASSFVGMNTEAFF.

The chain links TRBV19 to TRBJ2-1; D may be TRBD2 (6 bases). CDR1 and CDR2 (germline): LNHDA, SQIVND (reference sequence). There are 15 residues in the CDR3. The ends were cut back, 3 bases at V and 0 bases at J, with 9 bases in the middle. This CDR3 is CASSIGGVSYNEQFF. CDR3 sequence (DNA): TGTGCCAGTAGTATTGGAGGGGTCTCCTACAATGAGCAGTTCTTC. The full variable domain, rest sourced from reference TRBV19 and TRBJ2-1, is DGGITQSPKYLFRKEGQNVTLSCEQNLNHDAMYWYRQDPGQGLRLIYYSQIVNDFQKGDIAEGYSVSREKKESFPLTVTSAQKNPTAFYLCASSIGGVSYNEQFFGPGTRLTVL.

This chain joins TRBV14 and TRBJ1-2; D unclear. Trimming pared 4 bases from V and 4 bases from J, leaving 19 bases between. The germline gives CDR1 SGHDN, CDR2 FVKESK. This CDR3 spans 16 amino acids. Here the CDR3 reads CASSPLNLRAFYGYTF. CDR3 DNA sequence: TGTGCCAGCAGCCCCCTAAACCTCCGGGCCTTCTATGGCTACACCTTC.

This clonotype appeared many times. The chain carries TRBV29-1 and TRBJ1-1; perhaps TRBD1 as D (5 bases). Trimming left V 5 bases short and J 0 bases short, with 16 bases between. This CDR3 comprises 15 residues. From germline, CDR1 is SQVTM and CDR2 ANQGSEA. This CDR3 is CSVMAGWGMNTEAFF. In DNA, the CDR3 is TGCAGCGTTATGGCCGGGTGGGGCATGAACACTGAAGCTTTCTTT.

The chain recombines TRBV7-9 with TRBJ1-1; D unresolved. Germline CDR1 and CDR2: SEHNR and FQNEAQ (reference sequence). This CDR3 comprises 15 residues. With 5 bases removed from V and 5 bases from J, the gap between germline ends came to 18 bases. The CDR3 DNA reads TGTGCCAGCAGCCCTTGGTTGTCCTACCCTACTGAAGCTTTCTTT. As protein: CASSPWLSYPTEAFF.

To note about this clonotype: One junction end does not reproduce the germline sequence, and a read error may be involved. The J gene is TRBJ1-1, the V gene TRBV6-4; TRBD1 matches 8 bases. Germline V CDR1 and CDR2: MRHNA, SNTAGT. The CDR3 is 15 residues long. As DNA, the CDR3 is TGTGCCAGCAGTGACTCTGCAGGGGGCTACACTGTAGCTTTCTTT. Its translation is CASSDSAGGYTVAFF.

The gene calls are TRBV2 and TRBJ2-7; D ambiguous. Deletions cut 6 bases from V and 3 bases from J, with 6 bases between. CDR1 is SNHLY, CDR2 FYNNEI, per germline. This CDR3 region has 11 residues. This chain's CDR3 is CASSAIYEQYF. The CDR3 DNA sequence: TGTGCCAGCAGCGCGATCTACGAGCAGTACTTC.